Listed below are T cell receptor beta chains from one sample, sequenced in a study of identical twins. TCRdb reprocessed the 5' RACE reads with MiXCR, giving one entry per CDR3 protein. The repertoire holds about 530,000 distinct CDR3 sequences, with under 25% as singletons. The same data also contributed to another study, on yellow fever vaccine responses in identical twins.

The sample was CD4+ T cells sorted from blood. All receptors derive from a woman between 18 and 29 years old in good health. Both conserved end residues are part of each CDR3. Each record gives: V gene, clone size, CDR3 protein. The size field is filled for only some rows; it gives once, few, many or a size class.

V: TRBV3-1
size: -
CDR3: CASSQDLGGANEKLFF

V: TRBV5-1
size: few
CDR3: CASSLWTQNTGELFF

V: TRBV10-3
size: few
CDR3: CAISENPPGGQYF

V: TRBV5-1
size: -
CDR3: CASSLQEGGGTQYF

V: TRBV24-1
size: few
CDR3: CATSDLSSGSMADTQYF

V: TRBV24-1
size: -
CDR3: CATRDTTDTQYF

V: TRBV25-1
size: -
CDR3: CASSEPGYTEAFF

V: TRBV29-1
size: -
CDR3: CSAPAPGTYNYGYTF

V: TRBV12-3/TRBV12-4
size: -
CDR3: CASSTTGTSGTSYNEQFF

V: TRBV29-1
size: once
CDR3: CSGGQGGYEQYF

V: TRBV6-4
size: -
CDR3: CASSDTGNYGYTF

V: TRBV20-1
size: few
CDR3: CSSSGGSSEQFF

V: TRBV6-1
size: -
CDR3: CASSRSPYRQGTDTQYF

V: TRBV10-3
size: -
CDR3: CAISANGREKETQYF

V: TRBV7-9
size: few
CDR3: CASSLAAGPGLPDTQYF

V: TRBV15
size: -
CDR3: CATSRDSGTSSYEQYF

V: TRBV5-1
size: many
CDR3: CASSLRTGRDYNEQFF

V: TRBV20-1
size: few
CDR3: CSAPGQGRHTQYF

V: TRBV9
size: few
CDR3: CASSLTPTGAADTQYF

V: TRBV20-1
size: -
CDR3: CSASPQEGPYEQYF

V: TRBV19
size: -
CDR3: CASSMGPGRATEAFF

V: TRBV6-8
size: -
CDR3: CASVNRGSSNEKLFF

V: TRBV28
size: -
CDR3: CASSLDGGNNEQFF

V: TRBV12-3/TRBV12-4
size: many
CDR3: CASSSTSGANEQFF

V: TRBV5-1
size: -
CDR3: CASSLALAGSGELFF

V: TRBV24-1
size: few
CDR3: CAMRTGWDALHF

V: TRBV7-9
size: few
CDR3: CASSSRGQSWDEQFF

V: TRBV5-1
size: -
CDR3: CASSSGQGALNTGELFF

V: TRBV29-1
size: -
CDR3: CSVAMGLAGMNEQFF

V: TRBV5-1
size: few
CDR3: CASSHHGPKSTDTQYF

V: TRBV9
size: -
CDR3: CASSVAGGGAYEQFF

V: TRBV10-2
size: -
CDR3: CASSARGGVGEQFF

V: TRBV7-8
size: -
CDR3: CASSSVRLAGGPESTDTQYF

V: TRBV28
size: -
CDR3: CASLGLHSYNEQFF

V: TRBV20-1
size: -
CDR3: CSAREAQRGTGELFF

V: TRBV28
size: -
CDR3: CASVAGKDTQYF

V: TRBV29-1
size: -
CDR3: CSVVGPGYNEQFF

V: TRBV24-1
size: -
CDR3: CATSPSGANTGELFF

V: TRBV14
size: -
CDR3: CASSLPETQYF

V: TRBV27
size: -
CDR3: CASTPVGGTGGAFF

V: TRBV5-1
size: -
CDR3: CASSLKAGTSGERYNEQFF

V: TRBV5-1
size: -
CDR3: CASSLGVAQETQYF

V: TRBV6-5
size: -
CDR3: CASSSRQWAPQETQYF

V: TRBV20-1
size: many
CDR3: CRFGLAGGPYNEQFF

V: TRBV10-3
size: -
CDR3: CAIRQQGYEQYF

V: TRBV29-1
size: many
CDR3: CSVEGVYGYTF

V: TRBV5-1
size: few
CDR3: CASSLGETYNEQFF

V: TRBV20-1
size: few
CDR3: CSARNPRDTHVNEQFF

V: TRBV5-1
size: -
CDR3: CASSRTSGSLGDEQFF

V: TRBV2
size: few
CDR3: CASRPDSATNEKLFF

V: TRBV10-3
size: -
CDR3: CAISRGDYNEQFF

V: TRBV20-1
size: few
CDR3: CSASWTDNEQFF

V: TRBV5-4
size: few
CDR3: CASSPNRGLGTQYF

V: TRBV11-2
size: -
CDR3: CASSFWTSGGAEETQYF

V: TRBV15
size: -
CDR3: CATSRQRGPTRDEQFF

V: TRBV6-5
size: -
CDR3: CASSYSWTGDSPLHF

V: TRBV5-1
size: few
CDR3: CASGNPGGSETQYF

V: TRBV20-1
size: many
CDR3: CSAPTGANTEAFF

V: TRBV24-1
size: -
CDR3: CATRADDNEQFF

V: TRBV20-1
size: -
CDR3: CSAKWIYNEQFF